This TCR beta chain was identified in a study of T-cell memory formation after mild COVID-19. Study overall: TCR clusters were mostly confined to one donor each. Study-level findings and limits: Clones that got smaller from day 15 to 85 had even CD4/CD8, while clones growing later tipped toward CD4+. The CD4+ clones that contracted clustered mainly within CM and EM, and the CD8+ clones concentrated in EMRA.

Germline CDR1 reads SGHKS; CDR2 reads YYEKEE (reference sequence). V was clipped by 1 base and J by 2 bases, with 8 bases between them. The CDR3 extends over 14 amino acids. TCRdb passed the 5' RACE reads through MiXCR, listing each CDR3 protein once. Of 250,000 to 350,000 distinct CDR3 sequences listed, under 20% are singletons. In its sample, this clonotype was seen a few times. Its antigen remains unidentified. The sequence derives from a man aged 18 to 30 who had mild COVID-19 (a few samples of this study predate the infection). Cell type and time point are not known. The sequencing input was PBMCs or a T cell subset sorted from them (not recorded which). This chain uses TRBV5-5 with TRBJ2-3; D is ambiguous. DNA of the CDR3: TGTGCCAGCAGCTTGTGGGTGAACACAGATACGCAGTATTTT. This translates into CASSLWVNTDTQYF.